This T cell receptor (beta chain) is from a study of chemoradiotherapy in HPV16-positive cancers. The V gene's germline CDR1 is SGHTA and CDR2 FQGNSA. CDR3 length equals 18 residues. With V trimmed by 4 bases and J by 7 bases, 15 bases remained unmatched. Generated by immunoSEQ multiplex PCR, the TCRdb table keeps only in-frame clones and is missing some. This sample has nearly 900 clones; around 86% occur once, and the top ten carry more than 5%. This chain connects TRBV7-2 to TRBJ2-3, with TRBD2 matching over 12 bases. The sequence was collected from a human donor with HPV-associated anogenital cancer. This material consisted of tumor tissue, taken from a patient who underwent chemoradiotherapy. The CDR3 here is CASSSLGLLAGGRNTQYF. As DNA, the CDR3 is TGTGCCAGCAGCTCGCTGGGGCTTCTAGCGGGGGGGCGAAATACGCAGTATTTT.